This TCR beta chain appears in the sequencing data of a study of human T cells and chemical hapten exposure. As for the study in general: Across its 20 to 25 weeks, the study gave patients weekly diphenylcyclopropenone doses to the scalp.

At least ten counts were recorded for this clonotype. Its antigen is not known. Documented time point: patch test 2, 6 weeks after DPC sensitization. Regarding treatment: therapeutic diphenylcyclopropenone sensitization with weekly scalp DPC. Sequencing started from total RNA isolated from unfractionated whole blood. TCRdb reprocessed the RACE reads with MiXCR, giving one entry per CDR3 protein. The sample consists of more than 75,000 distinct CDR3 sequences, about 9.6% of them appearing once. CDR3 length equals 16 residues. The V gene lost 2 bases and the J gene lost 0 bases, with 17 bases spanning the gap. CDR1 and CDR2 (germline): GTSNPN, SVGIG (reference sequence). The study's findings and limits: Expanded TCRs showed more large CDR3 clusters than pre-sensitization or healthy control sets. DPC sensitization produced no change in TCRs with frequency above 1 in 1000.

The origin of this receptor is a woman aged 40 to 50 with alopecia areata. Some clones in this sample may be carry-over from other donors' samples. The source material was whole blood, sampled in connection with sensitization to the hapten diphenylcyclopropenone (DPC). This chain connects TRBV30 to TRBJ2-7, with D perhaps matching TRBD1 or TRBD2 (5 bases each). DNA for the CDR3: TGTGCCTGGAGTCGCCTTACGGGGCACCGCTCCTACGAGCAGTACTTC. This sequence encodes CAWSRLTGHRSYEQYF.